The 14 T cell receptor beta chains presented below share a single source sample, sequenced in a study of CD8+CD57+ T cells in acquired aplastic anemia. For CDR3 and TCR beta VDJ profiling, genomic DNA was the template used. One entry per CDR3 protein results from TCRdb running MiXCR on the reads. The table lists some 130,000 distinct CDR3 sequences, 40% to 45% of them singletons, with 8% to 8.5% in the top ten. Sequenced material: sorted CD4+, CD8+, or CD8+CD57+ T cells (not recorded which) from PBMCs. All receptors derive from a human donor in good health, serving as a control.

The rearrangement uses TRBV2 and TRBJ1-1, with D perhaps TRBD1 (6 bases). Trimming took off 5 bases at V and 3 bases at J, with 13 bases between the two ends. The CDR3 consists of 14 residues. CDR1 is SNHLY and CDR2 is FYNNEI in the germline V gene. CDR3 coding DNA: TGTGCCAGCAGTACAGGGAGAGGGGACACTGAAGCTTTCTTT. Its protein is CASSTGRGDTEAFF.

This clonotype was recorded at least ten times. The genes are TRBV20-1 and TRBJ1-1, with D perhaps TRBD1 (5 bases). Germline CDR1 is DFQATT and CDR2 is SNEGSKA (reference sequence). This CDR3 contains 11 residues. Here the CDR3 DNA reads TGCACCGGGCTTAGGGGAGGGGAAGCTTTCTTT. It is translated as CTGLRGGEAFF.

About this clonotype: At one boundary the junction diverges from the germline segment, which might be a read error. The rearrangement links TRBV20-1 to TRBJ1-1; D gene uncertain. Germline assignment: CDR1 DFQATT and CDR2 SNEGSKA (reference sequence). This CDR3 region has 14 residues. The CDR3 sequence: CSARDEALNTEASF. The CDR3, as DNA: TGCAGTGCTAGAGATGAAGCGTTGAACACTGAAGCTTCCTTT.

CDR3 protein: CATSRTGRSDYGYTF. The CDR3 DNA sequence: TGTGCCACCAGCAGAACAGGGAGGTCGGACTATGGCTACACCTTC. V and J are TRBV15 and TRBJ1-2; possibly TRBD1 for D (6 bases). The CDR3 has 15 amino acids. Per germline, CDR1 LNHNV and CDR2 YYDKDF (reference sequence). Trimming stripped 2 bases from V and 3 bases from J, with 13 bases between.

This clonotype has ten or more counts. The chain combines TRBV5-1 with TRBJ2-3; TRBD2 matches at 7 bases. Germline CDR1 reads SGHRS; CDR2 reads YFSETQ. The length of the CDR3 is 15 residues. Germline trimming cut 3 bases from V and 6 bases from J; bases unmatched to any gene: 10. The CDR3 region has the DNA TGCGCCAGCAGCTCAAAGCGGGGAGGGGAGGATACGCAGTATTTT. Translating gives CASSSKRGGEDTQYF.

This clonotype came up many times. The chain has TRBV9 and TRBJ2-1; 8 nucleotides agree with TRBD2. CDR3 length: 15 amino acids. Per the germline V gene, CDR1 is SGDLS and CDR2 is YYNGEE. Losses at the gene ends were 0 bases for V and 11 bases for J; bases not matched to a gene: 10. In nucleotides, the CDR3 is TGTGCCAGCAGCGTAGAGGTCGGGAGGGCCGCCAAGCAGTTCTTC. It yields the protein CASSVEVGRAAKQFF.

The gene calls are TRBV2 and TRBJ2-3; D is uncertain. Germline lookup yields CDR1 SNHLY and CDR2 FYNNEI. The CDR3 spans 10 residues. V lost 3 bases and J lost 9, with 4 bases in between. DNA for the CDR3: TGTGCCAGCAGTGATTTAACGCAGTATTTT. Residues: CASSDLTQYF. The variable domain in full, completed from reference TRBV2 and TRBJ2-3, reads EPEVTQTPSHQVTQMGQEVILRCVPISNHLYFYWYRQILGQKVEFLVSFYNNEISEKSEIFDDQFSVERPDGSNFTLKIRSTKLEDSAMYFCASSDLTQYFGPGTRLTVL.

Turning to this clonotype: A read error may produce the germline difference seen at one junction end. The chain is built from TRBV11-1 and TRBJ1-2; D is perhaps TRBD1 (5 bases). The CDR3 is made up of 16 amino acids. Germline V gives CDR1 SGHAT, CDR2 FQDESV (reference sequence). The CDR3 region has the DNA TGTGCCAGCAGCTTAGCCGGGACGACGGTAAACTATGGCCACACCTTC. Translation: CASSLAGTTVNYGHTF.

This clonotype was recorded many times. This rearrangement joins TRBV7-9 to TRBJ1-5, with D perhaps TRBD1 (5 bases). Germline CDR1 and CDR2: SEHNR and FQNEAQ (reference sequence). The V and J ends lost 8 bases and 7 bases respectively, with 15 bases between them. The CDR3 loop spans 13 amino acids. Here the CDR3 reads CASGFDSTQPQHF. The CDR3, as DNA: TGTGCCAGCGGGTTCGACAGTACCCAGCCCCAGCATTTT.

At least ten counts were recorded for this clonotype. The DNA for the CDR3 is TGTGCCAGCAGCCCCCAGCCTATGAACACAGATACGCAGTATTTT. It codes for CASSPQPMNTDTQYF. The chain joins TRBV9 to TRBJ2-3; D not resolved. CDR3 length: 15 residues. The V end lost 4 bases, the J end lost 2 bases, and 14 bases lay between the germline ends. CDR1 and CDR2 (germline): SGDLS, YYNGEE.

This clonotype was picked up a small number of times. CDR3 DNA: TGTGCCAGCTCAAAGGGTTTGACCCAGTACTTC. Protein: CASSKGLTQYF. The chain recombines TRBV18 with TRBJ2-5, with D unresolved. This CDR3 has 11 residues. Germline V CDR1 and CDR2: KGHSH, LQKENI. V gave up 5 bases and J gave up 7 bases, with 8 bases separating them.

This clonotype was picked up many times. V and J are TRBV5-1 and TRBJ2-6, with no clear D. Germline V gene sequence: CDR1 SGHRS, CDR2 YFSETQ. This CDR3 is 19 amino acids long. Trimming cost V 0 bases and J 1 base, with 17 bases left between them. CDR3 protein: CASSLVPKSYESGANVLTF. CDR3 sequence (DNA): TGCGCCAGCAGCTTGGTCCCCAAGTCCTATGAATCTGGGGCCAACGTCCTGACTTTC.

This chain connects TRBV19 to TRBJ2-7; D is undetermined. CDR3 length: 12 amino acids. The germline V gene has CDR1 LNHDA and CDR2 SQIVND (reference sequence). Trimming took off 7 bases at V and 0 bases at J, with 7 bases between the two ends. As DNA, the CDR3 is TGTGCCAGTACCTCAAGCTCCTACGAGCAGTACTTC. Its translation is CASTSSSYEQYF.

Ten or more counts support this clonotype. Here the CDR3 reads CASSVEEPRRGPGELFF. The DNA of the CDR3 is TGTGCCAGCAGCGTAGAAGAACCTCGCCGTGGTCCCGGGGAGCTGTTTTTT. V gene TRBV9 combines with J gene TRBJ2-2; D unclear. The CDR3 spans 17 residues. Trimming took 0 bases from V and 6 from J, leaving 18 bases between them. Germline V gene sequence: CDR1 SGDLS, CDR2 YYNGEE.